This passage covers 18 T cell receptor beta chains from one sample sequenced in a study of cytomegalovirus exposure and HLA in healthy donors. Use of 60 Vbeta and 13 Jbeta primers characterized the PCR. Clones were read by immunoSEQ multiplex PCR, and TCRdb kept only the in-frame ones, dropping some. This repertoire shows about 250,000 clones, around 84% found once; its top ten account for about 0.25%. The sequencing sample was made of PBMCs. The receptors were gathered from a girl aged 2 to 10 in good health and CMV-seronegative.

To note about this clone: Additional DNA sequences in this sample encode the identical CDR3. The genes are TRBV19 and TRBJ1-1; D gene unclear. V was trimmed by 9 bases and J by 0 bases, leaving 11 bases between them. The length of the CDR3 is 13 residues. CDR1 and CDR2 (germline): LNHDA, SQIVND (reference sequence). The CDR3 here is CASRLSLNTEAFF. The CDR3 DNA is TGTGCCAGCAGACTGTCCCTGAACACTGAAGCTTTCTTT.

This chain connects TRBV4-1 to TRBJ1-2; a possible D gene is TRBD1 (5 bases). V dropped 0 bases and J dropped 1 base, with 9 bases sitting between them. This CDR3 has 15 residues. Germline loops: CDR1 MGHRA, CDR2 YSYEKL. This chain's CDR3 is CASSQDSGVNYGYTF. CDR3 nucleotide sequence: TGCGCCAGCAGCCAAGATTCGGGGGTTAACTATGGCTACACCTTC.

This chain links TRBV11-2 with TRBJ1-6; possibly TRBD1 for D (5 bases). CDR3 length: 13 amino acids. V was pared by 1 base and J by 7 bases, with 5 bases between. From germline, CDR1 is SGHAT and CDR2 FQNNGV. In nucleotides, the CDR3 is TGTGCCAGCAGCTTAGCAGGGAATTCACCCCTCCACTTT. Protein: CASSLAGNSPLHF.

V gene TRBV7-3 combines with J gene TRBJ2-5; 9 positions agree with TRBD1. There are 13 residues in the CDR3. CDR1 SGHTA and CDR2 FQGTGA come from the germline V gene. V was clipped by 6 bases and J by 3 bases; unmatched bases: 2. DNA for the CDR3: TGTGCCAGCAGTCGGACAGGGGAAGAGACCCAGTACTTC. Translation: CASSRTGEETQYF.

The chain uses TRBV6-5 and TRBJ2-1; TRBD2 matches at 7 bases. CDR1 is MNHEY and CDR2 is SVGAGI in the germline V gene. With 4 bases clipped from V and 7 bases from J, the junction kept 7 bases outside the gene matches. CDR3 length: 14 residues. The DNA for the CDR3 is TGTGCCAGCAGTTCGGCAGGGAGGGTGAATGAGCAGTTCTTC. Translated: CASSSAGRVNEQFF.

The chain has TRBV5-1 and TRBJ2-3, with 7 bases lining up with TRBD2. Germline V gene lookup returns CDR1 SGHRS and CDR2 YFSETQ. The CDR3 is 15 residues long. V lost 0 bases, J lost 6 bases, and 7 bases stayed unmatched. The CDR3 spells CASSLDTAGRDTQYF. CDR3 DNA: TGCGCCAGCAGCTTGGATACAGCGGGGAGGGATACGCAGTATTTT.

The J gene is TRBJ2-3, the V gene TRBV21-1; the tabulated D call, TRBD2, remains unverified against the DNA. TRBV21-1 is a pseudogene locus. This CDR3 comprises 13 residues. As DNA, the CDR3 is TGTGCCAGCAGCGAAAATCGGGCAGATACGCAGTATTTT. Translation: CASSENRADTQYF.

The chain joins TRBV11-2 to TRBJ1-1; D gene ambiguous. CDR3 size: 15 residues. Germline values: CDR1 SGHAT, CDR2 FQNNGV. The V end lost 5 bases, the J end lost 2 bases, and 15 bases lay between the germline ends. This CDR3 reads CASSAKTWTNTEAFF. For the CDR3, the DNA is TGTGCCAGCAGCGCCAAGACTTGGACTAACACTGAAGCTTTCTTT.

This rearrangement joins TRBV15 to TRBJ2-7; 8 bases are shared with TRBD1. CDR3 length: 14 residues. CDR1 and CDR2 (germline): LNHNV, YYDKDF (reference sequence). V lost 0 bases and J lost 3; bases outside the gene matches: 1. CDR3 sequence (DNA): TGTGCCACCAGCAGAGAGGGACAGGACTACGAGCAGTACTTC. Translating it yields CATSREGQDYEQYF.

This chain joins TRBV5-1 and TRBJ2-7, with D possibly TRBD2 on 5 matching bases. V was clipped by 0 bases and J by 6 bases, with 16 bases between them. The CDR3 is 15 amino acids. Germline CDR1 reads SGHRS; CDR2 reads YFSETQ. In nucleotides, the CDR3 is TGCGCCAGCAGCTTGGAAGCTTCCTCGGCGGGCGAGCAGTACTTC. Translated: CASSLEASSAGEQYF.

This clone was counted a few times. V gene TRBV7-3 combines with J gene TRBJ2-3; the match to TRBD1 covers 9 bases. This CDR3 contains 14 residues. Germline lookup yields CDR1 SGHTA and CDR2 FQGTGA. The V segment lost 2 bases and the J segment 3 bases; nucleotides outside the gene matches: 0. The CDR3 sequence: CASSLGTGTDTQYF. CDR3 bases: TGTGCCAGCAGCTTAGGGACAGGGACAGATACGCAGTATTTT.

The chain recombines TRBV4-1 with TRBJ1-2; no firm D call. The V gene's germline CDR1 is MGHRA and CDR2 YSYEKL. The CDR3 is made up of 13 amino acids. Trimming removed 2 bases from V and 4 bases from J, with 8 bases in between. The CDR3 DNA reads TGCGCCAGCAGCCAATGGGAGGGCTATGGCTACACCTTC. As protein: CASSQWEGYGYTF.

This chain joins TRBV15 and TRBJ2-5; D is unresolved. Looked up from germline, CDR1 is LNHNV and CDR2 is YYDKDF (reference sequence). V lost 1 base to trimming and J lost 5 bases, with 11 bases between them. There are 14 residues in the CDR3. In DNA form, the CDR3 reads TGTGCCACCAGCAGAGTCCCCCGGGTTGAGACCCAGTACTTC. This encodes CATSRVPRVETQYF.

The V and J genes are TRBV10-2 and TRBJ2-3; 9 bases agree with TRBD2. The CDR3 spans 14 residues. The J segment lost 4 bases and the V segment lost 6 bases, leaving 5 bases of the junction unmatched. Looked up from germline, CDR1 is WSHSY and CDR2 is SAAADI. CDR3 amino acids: CASRLAGAPDTQYF. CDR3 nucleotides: TGCGCCAGCAGATTAGCGGGAGCTCCAGATACGCAGTATTTT.

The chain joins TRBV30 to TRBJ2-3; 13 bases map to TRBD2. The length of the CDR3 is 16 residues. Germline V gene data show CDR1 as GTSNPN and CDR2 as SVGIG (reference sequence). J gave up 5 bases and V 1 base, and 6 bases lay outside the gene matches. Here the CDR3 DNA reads TGTGCCTGGAGTGGGGGGGGACTAGCGGGGATAGATACGCAGTATTTT. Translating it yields CAWSGGGLAGIDTQYF.

The CDR3 region has the DNA TGCAGTGCTAGAGATCCCCAGGAGCAGTACTTC. Its translation is CSARDPQEQYF. This chain connects TRBV20-1 to TRBJ2-7, with D unresolved. In germline, CDR1 is DFQATT, CDR2 SNEGSKA (reference sequence). The CDR3 spans 11 residues. Trimming took off 0 bases at V and 7 bases at J, with 7 bases between the two ends.

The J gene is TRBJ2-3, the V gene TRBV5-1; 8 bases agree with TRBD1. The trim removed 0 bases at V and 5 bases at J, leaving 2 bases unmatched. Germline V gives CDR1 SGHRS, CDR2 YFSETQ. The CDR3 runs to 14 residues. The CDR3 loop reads CASSLGQGQDTQYF. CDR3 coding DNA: TGCGCCAGCAGCTTGGGACAGGGGCAAGATACGCAGTATTTT.

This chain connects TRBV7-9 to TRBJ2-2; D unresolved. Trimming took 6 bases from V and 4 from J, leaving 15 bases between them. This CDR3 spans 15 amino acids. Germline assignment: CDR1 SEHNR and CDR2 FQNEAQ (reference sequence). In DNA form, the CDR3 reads TGTGCCAGCAGTCATCCCCTACAGCTCACCGGGGAGCTGTTTTTT. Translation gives CASSHPLQLTGELFF.